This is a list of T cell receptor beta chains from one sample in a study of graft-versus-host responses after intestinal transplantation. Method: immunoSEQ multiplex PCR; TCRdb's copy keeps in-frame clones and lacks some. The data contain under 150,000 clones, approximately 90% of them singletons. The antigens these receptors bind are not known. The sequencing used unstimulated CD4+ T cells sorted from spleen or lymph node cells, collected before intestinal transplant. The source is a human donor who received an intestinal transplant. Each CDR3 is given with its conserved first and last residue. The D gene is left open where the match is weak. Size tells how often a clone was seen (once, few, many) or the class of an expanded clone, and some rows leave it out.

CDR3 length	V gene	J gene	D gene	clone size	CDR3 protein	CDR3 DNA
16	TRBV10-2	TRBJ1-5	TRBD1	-	CASSESGTGVNQPQHF	TGCGCCAGCAGTGAGTCTGGGACAGGGGTAAATCAGCCCCAGCATTTT
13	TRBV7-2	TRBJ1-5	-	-	CASSPQGNQPQHF	TGTGCCAGCAGCCCACAGGGCAATCAGCCCCAGCATTTT
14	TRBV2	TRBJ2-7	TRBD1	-	CASKGTGKSYEQYF	TGTGCCAGCAAAGGGACAGGGAAATCCTACGAGCAGTACTTC
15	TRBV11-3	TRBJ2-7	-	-	CASSLVRGASWEQYF	TGTGCCAGCAGCTTAGTTCGCGGGGCCAGCTGGGAGCAGTACTTC
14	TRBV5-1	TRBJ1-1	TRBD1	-	CASMKTGLNTEAFF	TGCGCCAGCATGAAGACAGGGTTGAACACTGAAGCTTTCTTT
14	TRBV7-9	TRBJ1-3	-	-	CASSFEGVGNTIYF	TGTGCCAGCAGCTTTGAGGGCGTTGGAAACACCATATATTTT
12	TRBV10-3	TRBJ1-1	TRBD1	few	CASGQGNTEAFF	TGTGCCTCGGGACAGGGGAACACTGAAGCTTTCTTT
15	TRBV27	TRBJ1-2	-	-	CASSFRGAGNYGYTF	TGTGCCAGCAGTTTCCGGGGGGCTGGGAACTATGGCTACACCTTC
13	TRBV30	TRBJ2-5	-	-	CAWAGIQGGTQYF	TGTGCCTGGGCAGGGATTCAAGGGGGGACCCAGTACTTC
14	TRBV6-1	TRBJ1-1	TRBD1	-	CASSEGTGRTEAFF	TGTGCCAGCAGTGAAGGGACAGGGAGGACTGAAGCTTTCTTT
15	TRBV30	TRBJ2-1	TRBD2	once	CAWSVPTSGYNEQFF	TGTGCCTGGAGTGTACCGACTAGCGGCTACAATGAGCAGTTCTTC
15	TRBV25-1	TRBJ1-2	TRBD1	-	CASSGQGAPRNGYTF	TGTGCCAGCAGTGGACAGGGGGCGCCAAGAAATGGCTACACCTTC
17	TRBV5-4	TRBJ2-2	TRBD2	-	CASSLVVLAGDTGELFF	TGTGCCAGCAGCTTGGTAGTACTAGCGGGAGACACCGGGGAGCTGTTTTTT
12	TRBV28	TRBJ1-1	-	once	CASRPGGFEAFF	TGTGCCAGCAGACCGGGGGGTTTTGAAGCTTTCTTT
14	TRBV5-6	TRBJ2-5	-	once	CASSLVDRVKTQYF	TGTGCCAGCAGCTTGGTTGACAGAGTAAAGACCCAGTACTTC
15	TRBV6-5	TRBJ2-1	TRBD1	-	CASSLTGGEYNEQFF	TGTGCCAGCTCGTTAACAGGGGGCGAATACAATGAGCAGTTCTTC
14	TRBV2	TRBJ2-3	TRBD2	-	CASTIAGATDTQYF	TGTGCCAGCACCATAGCGGGTGCCACAGATACGCAGTATTTT
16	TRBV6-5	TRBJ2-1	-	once	CASSYLPSGLNNEQFF	TGTGCCAGCAGTTACCTGCCCTCAGGACTTAACAATGAGCAGTTCTTC
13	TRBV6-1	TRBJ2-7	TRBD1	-	CASSGQGLREQYF	TGTGCCAGCAGTGGACAGGGTTTGCGCGAGCAGTACTTC
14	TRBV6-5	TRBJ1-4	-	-	CASSYSTGDEKLFF	TGTGCCAGCAGTTACTCAACGGGGGATGAAAAACTGTTTTTT
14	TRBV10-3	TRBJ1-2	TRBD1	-	CAISGPGQGYGYTF	TGTGCCATCAGTGGACCCGGACAGGGGTATGGCTACACCTTC
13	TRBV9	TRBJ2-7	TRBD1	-	CASSPRTGGEQYF	TGTGCCAGCAGCCCTCGGACAGGGGGCGAGCAGTACTTC
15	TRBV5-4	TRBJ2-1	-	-	CASSESGAPYNEQFF	TGTGCCAGCAGCGAAAGCGGAGCCCCGTACAATGAGCAGTTCTTC
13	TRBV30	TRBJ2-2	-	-	CAWSGVNTGELFF	TGTGCCTGGAGCGGGGTAAACACCGGGGAGCTGTTTTTT
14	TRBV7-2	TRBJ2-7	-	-	CASSLFSAAYEQYF	TGTGCCAGCAGCTTATTCAGTGCAGCCTACGAGCAGTACTTC
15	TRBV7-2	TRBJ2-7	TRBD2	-	CASSSRLAGGPEQYF	TGTGCCAGCAGCTCCCGGCTAGCGGGGGGGCCCGAGCAGTACTTC
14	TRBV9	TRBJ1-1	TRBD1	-	CASSVGQGAVEAFF	TGTGCCAGCAGCGTCGGACAGGGGGCGGTTGAAGCTTTCTTT
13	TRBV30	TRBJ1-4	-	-	CAWVGATNEKLFF	TGTGCCTGGGTCGGGGCAACTAATGAAAAACTGTTTTTT
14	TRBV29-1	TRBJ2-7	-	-	CSVRKNTGSHEQYF	TGCAGCGTTCGTAAAAACACAGGGTCCCACGAGCAGTACTTC
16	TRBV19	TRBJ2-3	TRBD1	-	CASRDRQGGGTDTQYF	TGTGCCAGTAGGGACCGACAGGGTGGAGGCACAGATACGCAGTATTTT
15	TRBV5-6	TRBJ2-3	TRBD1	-	CASSFYTGGTDTQYF	TGTGCCAGCAGCTTTTATACAGGGGGCACAGATACGCAGTATTTT
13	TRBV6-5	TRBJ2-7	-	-	CASSAPGYDEQYF	TGTGCCAGCAGCGCCCCAGGGTATGACGAGCAGTACTTC
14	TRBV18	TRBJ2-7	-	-	CASSPGRQNYEQYF	TGTGCCAGCTCACCAGGGCGACAGAACTACGAGCAGTACTTC
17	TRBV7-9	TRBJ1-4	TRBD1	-	CASSRNRGRRTNEKLFF	TGTGCCAGCAGTAGAAACAGGGGGCGAAGGACTAATGAAAAACTGTTTTTT
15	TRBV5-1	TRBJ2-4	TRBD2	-	CASTFLAGEGNIQYF	TGCGCCAGCACTTTTCTAGCGGGAGAGGGGAACATTCAGTACTTC
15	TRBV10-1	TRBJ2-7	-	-	CASSGSGPLSYEQYF	TGCGCCAGCAGTGGTTCTGGGCCCCTCTCCTACGAGCAGTACTTC
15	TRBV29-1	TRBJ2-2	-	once	CSVEVRTKRRGELFF	TGCAGCGTTGAAGTACGGACTAAAAGGCGCGGGGAGCTGTTTTTT
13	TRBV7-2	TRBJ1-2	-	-	CASTLDSSYGYTF	TGTGCCAGCACCCTGGACAGCTCCTATGGCTACACCTTC
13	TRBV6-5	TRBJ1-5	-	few	CASWAADNQPQHF	TGTGCCAGCTGGGCAGCAGACAATCAGCCCCAGCATTTT
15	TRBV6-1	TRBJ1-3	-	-	CASSLGRDSGNTIYF	TGTGCCAGCAGTCTTGGACGGGACTCTGGAAACACCATATATTTT
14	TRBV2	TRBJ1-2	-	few	CASSEEGGNYGYTF	TGTGCCAGCAGTGAAGAGGGAGGAAACTATGGCTACACCTTC
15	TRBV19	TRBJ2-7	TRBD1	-	CASSPQGTGGYEQYF	TGTGCCAGTAGTCCCCAGGGGACAGGGGGCTACGAGCAGTACTTC
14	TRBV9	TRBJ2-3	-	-	CASSVGGLSDTQYF	TGTGCCAGCAGCGTAGGGGGGCTGAGCGATACGCAGTATTTT
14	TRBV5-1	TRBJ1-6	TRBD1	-	CASSLGQGNSPLHF	TGCGCCAGCAGCTTGGGACAGGGAAATTCACCCCTCCACTTT
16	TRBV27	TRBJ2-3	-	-	CASSSRDPVRTDTQYF	TGTGCCAGCAGTTCCCGGGATCCAGTAAGGACAGATACGCAGTATTTT
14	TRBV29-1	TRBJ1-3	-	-	CTEEGGSSGNTIYF	TGCACCGAAGAGGGGGGGTCCTCTGGAAACACCATATATTTT
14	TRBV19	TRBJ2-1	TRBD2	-	CASSMTSGSDEQFF	TGTGCCAGTAGCATGACTAGCGGGAGTGATGAGCAGTTCTTC
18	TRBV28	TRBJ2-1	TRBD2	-	CASSLTSGTFAAYNEQFF	TGTGCCAGCAGTTTAACTAGCGGGACCTTCGCAGCCTACAATGAGCAGTTCTTC